These T cell receptor beta chains were read from a single sample in a study of OX40 agonist ivuxolimab in advanced cancers. This table comes from immunoSEQ multiplex PCR, and its TCRdb copy is limited to in-frame clones, with some not included. The sample holds about 68,000 clones, about 84% seen once. The starting material was CD4+ or CD8+ T cells sorted from blood, obtained in a trial of the OX40 agonist ivuxolimab. These receptors all come from an adult with an advanced solid tumor such as melanoma, head and neck, liver or kidney cancer. CDR3s include the opening cysteine and the closing phenylalanine or tryptophan. The D gene is left open where the match is weak. Rows give clone size only sometimes, using once, few, many, or a class for an expanded clone.

J | V | size | D | CDR3 | DNA
TRBJ2-7 | TRBV11-2 | NA | NA | CASSLPGGGIVSYEQYF | TGTGCCAGCAGCTTACCCGGTGGGGGGATCGTCTCCTACGAGCAGTACTTC
TRBJ1-1 | TRBV6-5 | NA | NA | CASSSPRGNTEAFF | TGTGCCAGCAGTTCCCCCCGGGGGAACACTGAAGCTTTCTTT
TRBJ2-2 | TRBV5-1 | NA | TRBD1 | CASRATGSAGELFF | TGCGCCAGCAGGGCGACAGGGAGCGCCGGGGAGCTGTTTTTT
TRBJ2-5 | TRBV11-2 | NA | NA | CASSPRETQYF | TGTGCCAGCAGCCCCCGGGAGACCCAGTACTTC
TRBJ2-7 | TRBV6-5 | NA | NA | CASSRTGIRDEQYF | TGTGCCAGCAGCCGGACGGGGATTAGGGACGAGCAGTACTTC
TRBJ1-1 | TRBV10-1 | NA | TRBD1 | CASGDRGPEAFF | TGCGCCAGCGGTGACAGGGGCCCTGAAGCTTTCTTT
TRBJ1-1 | TRBV5-1 | NA | NA | CASSLGATYRVSTEAFF | TGCGCCAGCAGCTTGGGGGCAACCTACAGGGTTTCCACTGAAGCTTTCTTT
TRBJ2-5 | TRBV7-2 | NA | NA | CASSLNLAAETQYF | TGTGCCAGCAGCTTAAATTTAGCAGCAGAGACCCAGTACTTC
TRBJ1-5 | TRBV2 | NA | NA | CASSPLEVSHQPQHF | TGTGCCAGCAGCCCCCTTGAGGTGTCCCATCAGCCCCAGCATTTT
TRBJ1-4 | TRBV29-1 | NA | TRBD1 | CSVEDQEGAEKLFF | TGCAGCGTTGAAGATCAGGAGGGGGCGGAAAAACTGTTTTTT
TRBJ2-2 | TRBV9 | NA | NA | CASSVGAPGELFF | TGTGCCAGCAGCGTAGGGGCCCCCGGGGAGCTGTTTTTT
TRBJ2-3 | TRBV5-1 | NA | NA | CASSSGTSSFTQYF | TGCGCCAGCAGCTCCGGGACCTCATCCTTTACGCAGTATTTT
TRBJ2-7 | TRBV7-2 | NA | NA | CASSLGGEDSYEQYF | TGTGCCAGCAGCTTAGGGGGGGAAGACTCCTACGAGCAGTACTTC
TRBJ2-7 | TRBV5-6 | few | TRBD2 | CASSLEAGGHYEQYF | TGTGCCAGCAGCTTGGAGGCGGGGGGACACTACGAGCAGTACTTC
TRBJ1-2 | TRBV29-1 | NA | NA | CSVGDYYGYTF | TGCAGCGTTGGGGACTACTATGGCTACACCTTC
TRBJ1-6 | TRBV2 | NA | NA | CASRERISNSPLHF | TGTGCCAGCCGGGAGAGGATCTCTAATTCACCCCTCCACTTT
TRBJ2-2 | TRBV4-3 | once | NA | CASSQGYGTGELFF | TGCGCCAGCAGCCAAGGTTATGGCACCGGGGAGCTGTTTTTT
TRBJ2-5 | TRBV6-5 | NA | NA | CASSSGTMAETQYF | TGTGCCAGCAGTTCCGGGACCATGGCAGAGACCCAGTACTTC